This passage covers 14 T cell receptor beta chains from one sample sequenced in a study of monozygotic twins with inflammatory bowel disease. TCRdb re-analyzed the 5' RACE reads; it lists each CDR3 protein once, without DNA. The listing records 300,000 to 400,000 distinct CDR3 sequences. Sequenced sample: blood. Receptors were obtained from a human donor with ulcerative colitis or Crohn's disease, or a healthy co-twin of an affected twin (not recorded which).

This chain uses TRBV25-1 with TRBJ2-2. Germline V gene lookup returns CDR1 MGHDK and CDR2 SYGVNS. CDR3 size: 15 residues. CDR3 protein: CASSDLFGSTGELFF.

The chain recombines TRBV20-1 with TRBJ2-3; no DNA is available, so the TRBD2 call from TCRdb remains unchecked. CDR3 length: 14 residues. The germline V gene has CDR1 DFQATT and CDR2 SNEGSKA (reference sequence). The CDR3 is CSAPSESGSDTQYF.

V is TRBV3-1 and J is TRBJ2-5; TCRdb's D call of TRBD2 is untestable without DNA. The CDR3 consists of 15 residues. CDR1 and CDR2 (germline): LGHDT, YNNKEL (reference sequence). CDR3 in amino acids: CASSPGLLEGETQYF.

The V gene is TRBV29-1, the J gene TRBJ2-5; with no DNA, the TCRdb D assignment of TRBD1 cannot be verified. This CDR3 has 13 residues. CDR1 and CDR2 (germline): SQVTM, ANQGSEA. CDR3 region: CSVGAGVGETQYF.

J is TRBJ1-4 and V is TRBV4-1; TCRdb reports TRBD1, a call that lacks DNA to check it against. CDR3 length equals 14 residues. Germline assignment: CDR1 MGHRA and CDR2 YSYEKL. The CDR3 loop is CASQRGRGNEKLFF.

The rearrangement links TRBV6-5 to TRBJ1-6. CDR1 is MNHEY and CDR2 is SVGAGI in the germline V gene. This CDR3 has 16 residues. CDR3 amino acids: CASSYGTLGSNSPLHF.

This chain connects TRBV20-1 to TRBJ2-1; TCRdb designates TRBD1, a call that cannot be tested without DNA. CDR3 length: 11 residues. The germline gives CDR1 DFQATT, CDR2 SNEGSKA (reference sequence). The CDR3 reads CSDRVYNEQFF.

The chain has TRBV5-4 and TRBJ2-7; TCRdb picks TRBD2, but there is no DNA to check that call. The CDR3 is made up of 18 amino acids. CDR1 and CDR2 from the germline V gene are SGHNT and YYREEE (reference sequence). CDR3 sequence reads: CASSYKASGRLLSYEQYF.

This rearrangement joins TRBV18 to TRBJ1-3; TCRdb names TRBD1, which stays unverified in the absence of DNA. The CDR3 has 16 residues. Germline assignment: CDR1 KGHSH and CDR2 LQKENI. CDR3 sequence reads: CASSPTGTGAGNTIYF. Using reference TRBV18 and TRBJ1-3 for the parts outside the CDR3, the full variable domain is NAGVMQNPRHLVRRRGQEARLRCSPMKGHSHVYWYRQLPEEGLKFMVYLQKENIIDESGMPKERFSAEFPKEGPSILRIQQVVRGDSAAYFCASSPTGTGAGNTIYFGEGSWLTVV.

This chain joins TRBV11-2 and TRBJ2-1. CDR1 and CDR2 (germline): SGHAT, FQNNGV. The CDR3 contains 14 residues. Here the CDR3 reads CASSLDPSYNEQFF.

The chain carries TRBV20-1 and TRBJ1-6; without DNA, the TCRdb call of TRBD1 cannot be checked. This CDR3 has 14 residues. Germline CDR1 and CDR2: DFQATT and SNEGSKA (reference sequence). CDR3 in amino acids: CSAPGAGDHSPLHF.

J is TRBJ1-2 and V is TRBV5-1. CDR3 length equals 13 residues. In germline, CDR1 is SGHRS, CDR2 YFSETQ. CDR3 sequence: CASSSFPRSGYTF.

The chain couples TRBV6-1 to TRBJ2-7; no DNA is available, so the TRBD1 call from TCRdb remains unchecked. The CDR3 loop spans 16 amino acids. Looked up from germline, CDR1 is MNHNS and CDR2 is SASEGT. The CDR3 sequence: CASSKLLGQGAYEQYF.

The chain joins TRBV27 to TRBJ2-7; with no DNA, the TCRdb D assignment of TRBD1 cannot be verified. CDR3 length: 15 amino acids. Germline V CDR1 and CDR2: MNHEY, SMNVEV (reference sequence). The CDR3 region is CASSSERGGIYEQYF.